This record covers a single T cell receptor (beta chain). Its antigen is as yet unknown. This sample was taken from a study of cytomegalovirus exposure and HLA in healthy donors. Study-wide findings and caveats: Rarity characterized most TCR sequences, yet some public TCRs appeared in many donors.

Use of 60 Vbeta and 13 Jbeta primers characterized the PCR. Here immunoSEQ multiplex PCR was the method, and the copy in TCRdb shows in-frame clones only, minus some. The sample contains about 150,000 clones, roughly 80% of which appear only once. Looked up from germline, CDR1 is SGHRS and CDR2 is YFSETQ. Trimming removed 7 bases from V and 6 bases from J, with 13 bases in between. The length of the CDR3 is 13 residues. Source material: PBMCs. This TCR came from a man in his fifties or sixties in good health and CMV-seropositive. V gene TRBV5-1 combines with J gene TRBJ2-2, with a possible D match to TRBD2 (6 bases). DNA of the CDR3: TGCGCCAGCCACTTTGGGGGGTCCGGGGAGCTGTTTTTT. Encoded protein: CASHFGGSGELFF.